This TCR beta chain emerged from a study of blood T cell repertoires in COVID-19. Whole-study context: The United States, Italy and Spain provided the acute and convalescent COVID-19 samples. PBMCs, B-cell-depleted T cells, or T cells provided the cDNA or gDNA that made up the material.

As originally analysed: Amplifying reference gene primers gave estimates of nucleated cell counts. Method: immunoSEQ multiplex PCR; TCRdb's copy keeps in-frame clones and lacks some. V and J calls and clone size come straight from that table; D and trimming were deduced from the DNA. This repertoire shows approximately 140,000 clones, 88% found once; its top ten account for approximately 1.4%. The V and J ends lost 4 bases and 0 bases respectively, with 3 bases between them. The CDR3 spans 12 residues. In germline, CDR1 is MNHEY, CDR2 SVGAGI. The count of this clone is one. This chain connects TRBV6-5 to TRBJ1-1; D call uncertain. The TCR sequence derives from a woman in her sixties with acute or convalescent COVID-19. The sequenced sample was peripheral blood. The CDR3 reads CASSFMNTEAFF. CDR3 coding DNA: TGTGCCAGCAGTTTCATGAACACTGAAGCTTTCTTT.